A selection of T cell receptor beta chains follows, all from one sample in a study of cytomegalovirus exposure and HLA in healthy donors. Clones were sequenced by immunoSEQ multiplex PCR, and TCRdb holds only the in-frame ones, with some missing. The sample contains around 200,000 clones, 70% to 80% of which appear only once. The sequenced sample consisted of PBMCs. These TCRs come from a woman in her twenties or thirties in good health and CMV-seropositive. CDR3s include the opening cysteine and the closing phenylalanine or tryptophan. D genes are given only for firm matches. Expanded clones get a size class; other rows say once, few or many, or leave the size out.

CDR3 protein: CASSLRGLASYNEQFF
CDR3 DNA: TGTGCCAGCAGCTTGAGGGGACTAGCCTCCTACAATGAGCAGTTCTTC
J gene: TRBJ2-1
D gene: TRBD2
V gene: TRBV5-6
clone size: NA

CDR3 protein: CASRGTTTSYEQYF
CDR3 DNA: TGTGCCAGCAGAGGGACTACCACCTCCTACGAGCAGTACTTC
J gene: TRBJ2-7
D gene: TRBD2
V gene: TRBV6-5
clone size: NA

CDR3 protein: CASSPIGATNEKLFF
CDR3 DNA: TGTGCCAGCAGCCCCATAGGGGCAACTAATGAAAAACTGTTTTTT
J gene: TRBJ1-4
D gene: NA
V gene: TRBV7-9
clone size: NA

CDR3 protein: CASSQDRGTEAFF
CDR3 DNA: TGCGCCAGCAGCCAAGATCGGGGTACTGAAGCTTTCTTT
J gene: TRBJ1-1
D gene: NA
V gene: TRBV4-1
clone size: once

CDR3 protein: CASSQGPPGEQYF
CDR3 DNA: TGCGCCAGCAGCCAAGGGCCACCAGGCGAGCAGTACTTC
J gene: TRBJ2-7
D gene: NA
V gene: TRBV4-1
clone size: NA

CDR3 protein: CASSGSGRAYEQYF
CDR3 DNA: TGTGCCAGTAGTGGGAGCGGGAGGGCCTACGAGCAGTACTTC
J gene: TRBJ2-7
D gene: TRBD2
V gene: TRBV19
clone size: NA

CDR3 protein: CASSQEQTNTEAFF
CDR3 DNA: TGCGCCAGCAGCCAGGAACAGACGAACACTGAAGCTTTCTTT
J gene: TRBJ1-1
D gene: NA
V gene: TRBV4-3
clone size: once

CDR3 protein: CASSRGTGGTYGYTF
CDR3 DNA: TGCGCCAGCAGCCGCGGGACAGGGGGGACCTATGGCTACACCTTC
J gene: TRBJ1-2
D gene: TRBD1
V gene: TRBV4-1
clone size: NA

CDR3 protein: CASSLLAGGQQETQYF
CDR3 DNA: TGTGCCAGCAGCTTATTAGCGGGGGGGCAACAAGAGACCCAGTACTTC
J gene: TRBJ2-5
D gene: TRBD2
V gene: TRBV7-2
clone size: NA

CDR3 protein: CASSYEPQGFSYGYTF
CDR3 DNA: TGTGCCAGCAGCTACGAACCCCAGGGGTTTTCTTATGGCTACACCTTC
J gene: TRBJ1-2
D gene: NA
V gene: TRBV6-5
clone size: NA

CDR3 protein: CASSPRTYRGWSEKLFF
CDR3 DNA: TGTGCCAGCAGCCCCAGAACATACAGGGGTTGGAGTGAAAAACTGTTTTTT
J gene: TRBJ1-4
D gene: TRBD1
V gene: TRBV11-2
clone size: NA

CDR3 protein: CASSPDRVDEAFF
CDR3 DNA: TGTGCCAGCAGCCCGGACAGGGTCGATGAAGCTTTCTTT
J gene: TRBJ1-1
D gene: TRBD1
V gene: TRBV9
clone size: NA

CDR3 protein: CASSLPGQGRDEQYF
CDR3 DNA: TGTGCCAGCAGCTTACCGGGACAGGGGCGTGACGAGCAGTACTTC
J gene: TRBJ2-7
D gene: TRBD1
V gene: TRBV7-2
clone size: NA

CDR3 protein: CASSQDSLGNTEAFF
CDR3 DNA: TGCGCCAGCAGCCAAGATAGCCTCGGGAACACTGAAGCTTTCTTT
J gene: TRBJ1-1
D gene: NA
V gene: TRBV4-1
clone size: NA

CDR3 protein: CASSDREAGEAFF
CDR3 DNA: TGTGCCAGCTCAGACAGGGAGGCGGGTGAAGCTTTCTTT
J gene: TRBJ1-1
D gene: TRBD1
V gene: TRBV18
clone size: NA

CDR3 protein: CASSLGGGGYGYTF
CDR3 DNA: TGTGCCAGCAGCTTAGGAGGGGGAGGGTATGGCTACACCTTC
J gene: TRBJ1-2
D gene: NA
V gene: TRBV11-2
clone size: few

CDR3 protein: CATDTGGEKLFF
CDR3 DNA: TGTGCTACGGACACGGGGGGTGAAAAACTGTTTTTT
J gene: TRBJ1-4
D gene: NA
V gene: TRBV30
clone size: NA

CDR3 protein: CASSPRDMATEAFF
CDR3 DNA: TGTGCCAGCAGCCCCCGGGACATGGCCACTGAAGCTTTCTTT
J gene: TRBJ1-1
D gene: NA
V gene: TRBV27
clone size: NA

CDR3 protein: CASSPQGLAENIQYF
CDR3 DNA: TGCGCCAGCAGTCCCCAAGGGCTAGCAGAAAACATTCAGTACTTC
J gene: TRBJ2-4
D gene: NA
V gene: TRBV5-1
clone size: NA

CDR3 protein: CASSDREPEAFF
CDR3 DNA: TGTGCCAGCAGCGACAGGGAGCCTGAAGCTTTCTTT
J gene: TRBJ1-1
D gene: NA
V gene: TRBV9
clone size: NA

CDR3 protein: CASSVGTSGVQETQYF
CDR3 DNA: TGTGCCAGCAGCGTAGGAACTAGCGGGGTACAAGAGACCCAGTACTTC
J gene: TRBJ2-5
D gene: TRBD2
V gene: TRBV9
clone size: NA

CDR3 protein: CASSLRGSYNEQFF
CDR3 DNA: TGTGCCAGTAGTCTTCGGGGCTCCTACAATGAGCAGTTCTTC
J gene: TRBJ2-1
D gene: NA
V gene: TRBV19
clone size: few

CDR3 protein: CASSLGDYQPQHF
CDR3 DNA: TGTGCCAGCAGCTTGGGAGATTACCAGCCCCAGCATTTT
J gene: TRBJ1-5
D gene: NA
V gene: TRBV5-6
clone size: few

CDR3 protein: CATGSYEQYF
CDR3 DNA: TGTGCCACCGGGTCCTACGAGCAGTACTTC
J gene: TRBJ2-7
D gene: NA
V gene: TRBV27
clone size: NA

CDR3 protein: CATSRSGTANEKLFF
CDR3 DNA: TGTGCCACCAGCAGATCCGGGACAGCTAATGAAAAACTGTTTTTT
J gene: TRBJ1-4
D gene: TRBD1
V gene: TRBV15
clone size: NA